This T cell receptor (beta chain) was observed in a study of post-analysis software for immune sequencing data. For the study at large: Relapsing-remitting, secondary progressive and progressive-relapsing courses of multiple sclerosis were included. Study-wide results and caveats: Multiple sclerosis was associated with a significant reduction in normalized Chao1 diversity relative to controls. Relative to controls, patients had a few TRBV segments at higher frequency, with TRBV5-6, TRBV5-1 and TRBV20-1 among these.

In regard to this clonotype: The antigen is undetermined.

The junction had 6 bases not matched to a gene; V was cut back by 5 bases and J by 3 bases. Germline V gives CDR1 SGHAT, CDR2 FQDESV (reference sequence). This CDR3 has 15 amino acids. Unique molecular identifiers were present in the TCR beta cDNA libraries. From the PCR reads, TCRdb called clonotypes with MiXCR, one entry per CDR3 protein. The data contain some 450,000 distinct CDR3 sequences, 45% of them singletons. This chain uses TRBV11-1 with TRBJ2-5; 10 positions agree with TRBD2. The source of this sequence is a girl aged 10-17 years with multiple sclerosis. The sequencing input was blood. The chain's CDR3 is CASSPGLAVKETQYF. DNA of the CDR3: TGTGCCAGCAGCCCTGGACTAGCGGTAAAAGAGACCCAGTACTTC.